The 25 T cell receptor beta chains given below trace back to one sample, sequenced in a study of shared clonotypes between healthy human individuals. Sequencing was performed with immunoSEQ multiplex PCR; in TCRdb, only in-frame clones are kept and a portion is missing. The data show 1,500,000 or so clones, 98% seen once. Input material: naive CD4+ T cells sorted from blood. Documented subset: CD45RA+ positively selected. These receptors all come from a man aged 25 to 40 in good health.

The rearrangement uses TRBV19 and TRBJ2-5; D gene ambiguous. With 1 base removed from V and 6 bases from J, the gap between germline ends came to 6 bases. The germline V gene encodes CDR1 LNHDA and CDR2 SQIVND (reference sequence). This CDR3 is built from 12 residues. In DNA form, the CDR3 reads TGTGCCAGTAGTATAGCGGGTCAGACCCAGTACTTC. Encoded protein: CASSIAGQTQYF.

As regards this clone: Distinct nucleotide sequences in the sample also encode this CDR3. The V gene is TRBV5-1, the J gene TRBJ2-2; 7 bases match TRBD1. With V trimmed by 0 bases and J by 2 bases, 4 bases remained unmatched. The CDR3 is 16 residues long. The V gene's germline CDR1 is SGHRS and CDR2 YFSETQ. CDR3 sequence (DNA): TGCGCCAGCAGCTTGGCCGGGACAGTCAACACCGGGGAGCTGTTTTTT. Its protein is CASSLAGTVNTGELFF.

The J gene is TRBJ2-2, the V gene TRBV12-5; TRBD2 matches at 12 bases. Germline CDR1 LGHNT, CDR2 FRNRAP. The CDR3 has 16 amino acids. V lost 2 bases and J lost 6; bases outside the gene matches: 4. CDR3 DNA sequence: TGTGCTAGTGGTTTGACTAGCGGGAGGTTCCCCGGGGAGCTGTTTTTT. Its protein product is CASGLTSGRFPGELFF.

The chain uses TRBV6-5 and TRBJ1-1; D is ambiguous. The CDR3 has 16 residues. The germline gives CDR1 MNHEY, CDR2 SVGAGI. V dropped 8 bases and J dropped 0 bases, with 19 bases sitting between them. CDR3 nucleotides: TGTGCCAGCGGTTTTCTAGGGTTCTCCCTGAACACTGAAGCTTTCTTT. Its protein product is CASGFLGFSLNTEAFF.

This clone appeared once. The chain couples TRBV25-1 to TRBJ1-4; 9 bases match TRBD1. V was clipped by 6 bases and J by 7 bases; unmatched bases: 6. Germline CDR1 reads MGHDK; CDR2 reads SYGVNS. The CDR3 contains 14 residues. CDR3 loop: CASRTGTGTEKLFF. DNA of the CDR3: TGTGCCAGCAGAACCGGGACAGGGACTGAAAAACTGTTTTTT.

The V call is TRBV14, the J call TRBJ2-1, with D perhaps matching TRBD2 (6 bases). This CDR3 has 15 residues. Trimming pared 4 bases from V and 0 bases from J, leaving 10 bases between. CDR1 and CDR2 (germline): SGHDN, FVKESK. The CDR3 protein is CASSPGSSSYNEQFF. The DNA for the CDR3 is TGTGCCAGCAGCCCCGGGAGCAGCTCCTACAATGAGCAGTTCTTC.

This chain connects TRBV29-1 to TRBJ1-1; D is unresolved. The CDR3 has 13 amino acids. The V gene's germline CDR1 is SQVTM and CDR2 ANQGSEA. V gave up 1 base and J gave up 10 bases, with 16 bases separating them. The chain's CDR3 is CSVEVGPIGGAFF. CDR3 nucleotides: TGCAGCGTTGAAGTCGGGCCTATCGGCGGAGCTTTCTTT.

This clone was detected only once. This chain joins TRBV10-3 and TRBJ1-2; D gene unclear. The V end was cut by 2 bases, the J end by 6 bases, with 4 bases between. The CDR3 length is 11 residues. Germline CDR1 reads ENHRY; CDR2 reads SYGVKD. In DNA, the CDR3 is TGTGCCATCAGTGAGCCCCATGGCTACACCTTC. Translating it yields CAISEPHGYTF.

In DNA, the CDR3 is TGTGCCAGCAGCTTGAGGCTAACCGGGACTAGCGGGACGAATGAGCAGTTCTTC. This encodes CASSLRLTGTSGTNEQFF. The chain carries TRBV5-6 and TRBJ2-1; 13 bases map to TRBD2. V lost 1 base, J lost 7 bases, and 11 bases stayed unmatched. The length of the CDR3 is 18 residues. CDR1 SGHDT and CDR2 YYEEEE come from the germline V gene. Full variable domain (missing parts from reference TRBV5-6 and TRBJ2-1): DAGVTQSPTHLIKTRGQQVTLRCSPKSGHDTVSWYQQALGQGPQFIFQYYEEEERQRGNFPDRFSGHQFPNYSSELNVNALLLGDSALYLCASSLRLTGTSGTNEQFFGPGTRLTVL.

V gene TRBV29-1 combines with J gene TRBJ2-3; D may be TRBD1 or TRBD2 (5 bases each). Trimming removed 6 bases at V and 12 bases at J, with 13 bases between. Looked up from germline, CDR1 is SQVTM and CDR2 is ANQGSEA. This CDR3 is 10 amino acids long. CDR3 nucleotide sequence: TGCAGCGTACTCCAGGGAGTACAGTATTTT. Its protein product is CSVLQGVQYF.

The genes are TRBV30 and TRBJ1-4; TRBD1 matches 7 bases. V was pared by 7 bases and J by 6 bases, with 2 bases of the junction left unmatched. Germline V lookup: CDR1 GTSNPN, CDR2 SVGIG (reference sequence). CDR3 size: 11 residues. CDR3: CAYRGHEKLFF. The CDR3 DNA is TGTGCCTATAGGGGGCATGAAAAACTGTTTTTT.

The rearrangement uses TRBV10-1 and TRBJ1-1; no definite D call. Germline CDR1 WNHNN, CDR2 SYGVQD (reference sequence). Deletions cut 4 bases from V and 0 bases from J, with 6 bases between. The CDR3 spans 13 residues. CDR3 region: CASSVTLNTEAFF. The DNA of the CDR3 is TGCGCCAGCAGTGTGACCCTGAACACTGAAGCTTTCTTT.

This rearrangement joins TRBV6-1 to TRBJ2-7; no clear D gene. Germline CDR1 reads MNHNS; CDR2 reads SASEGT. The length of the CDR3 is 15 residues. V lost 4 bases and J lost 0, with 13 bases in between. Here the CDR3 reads CASSALSAPSYEQYF. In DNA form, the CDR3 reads TGTGCCAGCAGTGCCTTGAGCGCACCCTCCTACGAGCAGTACTTC.

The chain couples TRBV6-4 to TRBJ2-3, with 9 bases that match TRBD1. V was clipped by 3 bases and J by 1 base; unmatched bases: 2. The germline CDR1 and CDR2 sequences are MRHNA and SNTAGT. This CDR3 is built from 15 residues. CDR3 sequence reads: CASSEQGAGTDTQYF. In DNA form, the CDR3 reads TGTGCCAGCAGTGAACAGGGGGCTGGCACAGATACGCAGTATTTT.

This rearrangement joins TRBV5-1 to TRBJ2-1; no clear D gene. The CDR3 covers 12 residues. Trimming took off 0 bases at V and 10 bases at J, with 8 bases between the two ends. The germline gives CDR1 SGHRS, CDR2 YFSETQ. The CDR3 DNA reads TGCGCCAGCAGCTTGGGGCAGGAGGAGCAGTTCTTC. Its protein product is CASSLGQEEQFF.

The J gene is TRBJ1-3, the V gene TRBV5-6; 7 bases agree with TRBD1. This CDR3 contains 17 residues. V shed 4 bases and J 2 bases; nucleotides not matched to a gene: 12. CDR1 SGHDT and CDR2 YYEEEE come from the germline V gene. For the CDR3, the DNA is TGTGCCAGCAGCCCTCCCCCCAGGGGGATAACTGGAAACACCATATATTTT. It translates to CASSPPPRGITGNTIYF. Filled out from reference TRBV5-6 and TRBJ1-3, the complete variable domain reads DAGVTQSPTHLIKTRGQQVTLRCSPKSGHDTVSWYQQALGQGPQFIFQYYEEEERQRGNFPDRFSGHQFPNYSSELNVNALLLGDSALYLCASSPPPRGITGNTIYFGEGSWLTVV.

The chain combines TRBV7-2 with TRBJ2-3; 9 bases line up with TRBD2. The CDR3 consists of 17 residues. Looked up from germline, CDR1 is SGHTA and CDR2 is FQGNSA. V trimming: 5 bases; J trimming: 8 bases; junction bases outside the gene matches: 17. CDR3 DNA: TGTGCCAGCAGCCTAGGGGCCCTAGCGGGGAGATCGGGTACGCAGTATTTT. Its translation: CASSLGALAGRSGTQYF.

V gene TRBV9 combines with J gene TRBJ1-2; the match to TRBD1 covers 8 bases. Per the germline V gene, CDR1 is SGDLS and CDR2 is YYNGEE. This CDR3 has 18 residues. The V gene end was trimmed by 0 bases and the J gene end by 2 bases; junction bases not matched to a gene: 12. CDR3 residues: CASSVVNSPRQGNYGYTF. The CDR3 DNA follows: TGTGCCAGCAGCGTAGTAAACTCCCCGCGACAGGGGAACTATGGCTACACCTTC. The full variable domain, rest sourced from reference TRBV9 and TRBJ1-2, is DSGVTQTPKHLITATGQRVTLRCSPRSGDLSVYWYQQSLDQGLQFLIQYYNGEERAKGNILERFSAQQFPDLHSELNLSSLELGDSALYFCASSVVNSPRQGNYGYTFGSGTRLTVV.

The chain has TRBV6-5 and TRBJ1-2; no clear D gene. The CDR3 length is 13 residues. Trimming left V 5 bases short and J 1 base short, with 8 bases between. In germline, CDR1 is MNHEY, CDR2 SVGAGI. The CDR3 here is CASSATDNYGYTF. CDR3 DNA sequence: TGTGCCAGCAGTGCTACAGATAACTATGGCTACACCTTC.

This CDR3 reads CASTQTGGNTIYF. The CDR3 bases are TGTGCCAGCACCCAGACAGGGGGAAACACCATATATTTT. This rearrangement joins TRBV13 to TRBJ1-3; TRBD1 aligns across 7 bases. V was clipped by 7 bases and J by 4 bases; unmatched bases: 4. Germline V gene data show CDR1 as PRHDT and CDR2 as FYEKMQ (reference sequence). This CDR3 is 13 amino acids long.

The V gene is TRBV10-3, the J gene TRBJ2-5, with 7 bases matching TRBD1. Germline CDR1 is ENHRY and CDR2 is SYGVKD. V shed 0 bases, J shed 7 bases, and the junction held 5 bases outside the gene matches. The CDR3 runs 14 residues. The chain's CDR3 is CAISESDRPGTQYF. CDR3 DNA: TGTGCCATCAGTGAGTCGGACAGGCCAGGGACCCAGTACTTC.

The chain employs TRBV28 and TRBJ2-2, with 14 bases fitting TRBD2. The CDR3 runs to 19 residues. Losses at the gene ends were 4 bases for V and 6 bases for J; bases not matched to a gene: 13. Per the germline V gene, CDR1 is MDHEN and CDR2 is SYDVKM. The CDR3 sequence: CASSSPPGLAGVFPGELFF. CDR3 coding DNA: TGTGCCAGCAGTTCCCCCCCGGGACTAGCGGGAGTCTTCCCCGGGGAGCTGTTTTTT.

The chain's CDR3 is CASTRDFNEQFF. CDR3 coding DNA: TGTGCCAGCACCCGGGACTTTAATGAGCAGTTCTTC. The chain carries TRBV6-5 and TRBJ2-1; D perhaps matches TRBD2 (6 bases). Trimming left V 7 bases short and J 7 bases short, with 11 bases between. This CDR3 comprises 12 residues. The V gene's germline CDR1 is MNHEY and CDR2 SVGAGI.

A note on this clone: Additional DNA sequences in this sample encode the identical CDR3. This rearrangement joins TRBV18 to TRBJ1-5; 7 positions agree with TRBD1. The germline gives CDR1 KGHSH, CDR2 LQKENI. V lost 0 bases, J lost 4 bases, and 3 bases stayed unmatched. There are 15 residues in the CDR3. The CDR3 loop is CASSPPGRGNQPQHF. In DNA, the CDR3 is TGTGCCAGCTCACCACCTGGCAGGGGGAATCAGCCCCAGCATTTT.

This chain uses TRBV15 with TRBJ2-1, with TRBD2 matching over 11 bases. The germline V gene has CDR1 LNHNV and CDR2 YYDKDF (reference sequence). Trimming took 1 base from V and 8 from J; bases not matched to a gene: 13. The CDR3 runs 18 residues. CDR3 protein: CATSRGGLAGGGVDEQFF. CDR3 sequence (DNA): TGTGCCACCAGCAGAGGCGGGCTAGCGGGAGGCGGGGTTGATGAGCAGTTCTTC.